This TCR beta chain was documented in a study of T cell changes during pregnancy in multiple sclerosis. The table came from immunoSEQ multiplex PCR; TCRdb's copy has only in-frame clones and leaves some out. The data show tens of thousands of clones, with 90% to 95% seen just once and roughly 0.29% held by the top ten. CDR1 SGHTA and CDR2 FQGNSA come from the germline V gene. The V segment lost 2 bases and the J segment 6 bases; nucleotides outside the gene matches: 14. This CDR3 has 18 residues. This TCR came from a female donor in good health, enrolled as a control in a pregnancy study. Specimen: CD4+ T cells from peripheral blood mononuclear cells, collected in the third trimester of pregnancy. The V gene is TRBV7-2, the J gene TRBJ2-1, with 9 bases fitting TRBD2. The CDR3 is CASSLLPSGDPVGNEQFF. CDR3 nucleotide sequence: TGTGCCAGCAGCTTATTGCCTAGCGGGGACCCGGTTGGCAATGAGCAGTTCTTC. Full variable domain (rest looked up from reference TRBV7-2 and TRBJ2-1): GAGVSQSPSNKVTEKGKDVELRCDPISGHTALYWYRQSLGQGLEFLIYFQGNSAPDKSGLPSDRFSAERTGGSVSTLTIQRTQQEDSAVYLCASSLLPSGDPVGNEQFFGPGTRLTVL.